The source of this TCR beta chain is a study of blood T cell repertoires in COVID-19. Clones were sequenced by immunoSEQ multiplex PCR, and TCRdb holds only the in-frame ones, with some missing. Of more than 200,000 clones listed, about 87% were seen once; the top ten hold 1.5% to 2%. The CDR3 loop spans 17 amino acids. Trimming took 4 bases from V and 3 from J; bases not matched to a gene: 8. Germline V gives CDR1 SGHNT, CDR2 YENEEA. The sequence derives from a woman aged 45-65 years who had recovered from COVID-19. V is TRBV11-3 and J is TRBJ2-5, with TRBD2 identical over 13 bases. The material sequenced was PBMCs or T cells enriched from blood (not recorded which). The CDR3 DNA sequence: TGTGCCAGCAGCTCCGGAACTAGCGGGAGGGAAGAAGAGACCCAGTACTTC. It specifies CASSSGTSGREEETQYF.